These T cell receptor beta chains were read from a single sample in a study of identical twins. A single record per CDR3 protein comes from TCRdb applying MiXCR to the 5' RACE reads. The sample carries around 340,000 distinct CDR3 sequences, 12% recorded once. This sample also appeared in a second study, on yellow fever vaccine responses in identical twins.

Sequenced material: CD8+ T cells sorted from blood. These receptors all come from a young woman in good health. CDR3s include the opening cysteine and the closing phenylalanine or tryptophan. The order of the fields is D gene, V gene, CDR3 length, CDR3 protein. D genes are given only for firm matches.

>.|TRBV29-1|13
CSVVGLNTGELFF
>TRBD1|TRBV6-1|16
CASSDGGQGLGGELFF
>TRBD2|TRBV20-1|12
CSAWTSGPDQYF
>TRBD2|TRBV4-1|15
CASSQDGLVENEQFF
>.|TRBV3-1|13
CASSQGRAGGYTF
>.|TRBV4-1|16
CASSQGLQGNSDEQFF
>TRBD1|TRBV11-2|16
CASSLTTGVLDNEQFF
>.|TRBV28|15
CASSLGPSGGGGYTF
>.|TRBV12-3/TRBV12-4|12
CASSFPSVEAFF
>.|TRBV10-3|15
CAISEGGLYTGELFF
>TRBD1|TRBV9|17
CASSARDSSPIYNEQFF
>.|TRBV28|17
CASSFPLDYTNTGELFF
>.|TRBV4-1|15
CASRQDPKGITEAFF
>.|TRBV9|14
CASSVTTGSWIQYF
>.|TRBV20-1|13
CSALDRSTYEQYF
>.|TRBV20-1|19
CSAIRYRVPSQSSYNEQFF
>.|TRBV5-1|16
CASRTPGLTNTGELFF
>.|TRBV29-1|12
CSVEGRAETQYF
>TRBD1|TRBV7-6|16
CASSPPGQGYTGELFF
>TRBD1|TRBV7-9|16
CASSLAPDRGLGQAFF
>TRBD1|TRBV12-3/TRBV12-4|18
CASSSPSRTRDRGNTIYF
>.|TRBV27|13
CASSLPYTGELFF
>.|TRBV29-1|14
CSVEADSRMDGYTF
>TRBD2|TRBV7-9|17
CASSSIQLAGIGGELFF
>.|TRBV11-1|18
CASSWIGNDRSIQDTQYF
>TRBD2|TRBV12-3/TRBV12-4|13
CASGTSGIHEQFF
>TRBD1|TRBV20-1|15
CSARAPRDSQETQYF
>.|TRBV12-3/TRBV12-4|14
CASSLADTNNEQFF
>TRBD2|TRBV29-1|19
CSVLTPRTSGGPNTGELFF
>TRBD2|TRBV10-1|15
CASSDSRGVPETQYF
>.|TRBV20-1|12
CSARSQDEEAFF
>.|TRBV19|15
CASTFGWGSNQPQHF
>TRBD2|TRBV7-9|14
CATGGLAGPYEQYF
>.|TRBV25-1|14
CASSESGGSSPLHF
>TRBD1|TRBV12-3/TRBV12-4|15
CASSHRQGPRYEQYF
>.|TRBV6-6|13
CASRPGLLDEQFF
>TRBD2|TRBV12-3/TRBV12-4|15
CASSFASGATDTQYF
>.|TRBV19|18
CASTARDRRFSGANVLTF
>TRBD1|TRBV7-6|14
CASSKDRAHNEQFF
>.|TRBV28|16
CASSLSRAPSNTEAFF
>.|TRBV29-1|12
CSVEGRYGELFF
>.|TRBV4-1|15
CASSQVAPSLEEQYF
>.|TRBV7-2|16
CASSHDIPGLNTEAFF
>TRBD2|TRBV7-6|15
CASSYLAGAYNEQFF
>TRBD2|TRBV27|14
CASSLAGTHNEQFF
>TRBD2|TRBV5-5|14
CASSSVAGDETQYF
>TRBD2|TRBV5-6|20
CASSLVGGTSGITRFFEQFF
>.|TRBV11-2|14
CASSLDHGWGEQFF
>.|TRBV9|16
CASSVTTGEVADTQYF
>TRBD2|TRBV4-2|16
CASSQDPLATSYEQYF
>.|TRBV11-1|15
CASSSTGTQQDEQYF